One sample yielded the 13 T cell receptor beta chains listed below, sequenced in a study of control samples from healthy donors and cancer patients. This table comes from immunoSEQ multiplex PCR, and its TCRdb copy is limited to in-frame clones, with some not included. The sample lists around 94,000 clones, roughly nine tenths occurring once. Sequenced: blood. The origin of the receptors is a woman aged 45-59 years in good health.

The chain joins TRBV29-1 to TRBJ2-7; 8 bases map to TRBD1. The V segment lost 6 bases and the J segment 5 bases; nucleotides outside the gene matches: 9. Looked up from germline, CDR1 is SQVTM and CDR2 is ANQGSEA. The CDR3 is 13 amino acids. CDR3 residues: CSVAGQGEHEQYF. The CDR3 DNA reads TGCAGCGTGGCCGGACAGGGCGAACACGAGCAGTACTTC.

V gene TRBV5-1 combines with J gene TRBJ1-6; D is uncertain. Trimming took 1 base from V and 5 from J, leaving 13 bases between them. The germline gives CDR1 SGHRS, CDR2 YFSETQ. The CDR3 has 16 amino acids. As DNA, the CDR3 is TGCGCCAGCAGCTTGTCAGGCCGACAAGATAATTCACCCCTCCACTTT. It translates to CASSLSGRQDNSPLHF.

J is TRBJ2-2 and V is TRBV7-3; D is undetermined. This CDR3 spans 14 amino acids. Germline V gene lookup returns CDR1 SGHTA and CDR2 FQGTGA. V was clipped by 1 base and J by 5 bases, with 8 bases between them. The CDR3 reads CASSLNKGTGELFF. CDR3 coding DNA: TGTGCCAGCAGCTTAAATAAGGGTACCGGGGAGCTGTTTTTT.

This clone was observed many times. This sequence joins TRBV19 and TRBJ1-5; 7 nucleotides agree with TRBD1. Unmatched junction bases numbered 10, after V lost 3 bases and J lost 5 bases. Germline values: CDR1 LNHDA, CDR2 SQIVND (reference sequence). The CDR3 spans 16 residues. The CDR3 sequence is CASSMGTGAIDQPQHF. The CDR3 DNA is TGTGCCAGTAGTATGGGTACAGGGGCCATCGATCAGCCCCAGCATTTT.

This rearrangement joins TRBV11-3 to TRBJ1-1; 8 bases match TRBD1. There are 13 residues in the CDR3. V gave up 5 bases and J gave up 7 bases; unmatched junction bases: 6. Germline V gene lookup returns CDR1 SGHNT and CDR2 YENEEA. CDR3 region: CASSPRQGLEAFF. In DNA form, the CDR3 reads TGTGCCAGCAGCCCCCGACAGGGGCTTGAAGCTTTCTTT. Full variable domain (outside the CDR3, taken from reference TRBV11-3 and TRBJ1-1): EAGVVQSPRYKIIEKKQPVAFWCNPISGHNTLYWYLQNLGQGPELLIRYENEEAVDDSQLPKDRFSAERLKGVDSTLKIQPAELGDSAVYLCASSPRQGLEAFFGQGTRLTVV.

The chain carries TRBV19 and TRBJ1-4, with 9 nucleotides matching TRBD1. Trimming cost V 7 bases and J 2 bases; bases outside gene matches: 8. Germline values: CDR1 LNHDA, CDR2 SQIVND (reference sequence). CDR3 length equals 16 residues. The CDR3 sequence is CASTKGQGRTNEKLFF. CDR3 coding DNA: TGTGCCAGTACCAAGGGACAGGGTCGGACTAATGAAAAACTGTTTTTT.

The chain employs TRBV7-2 and TRBJ2-1; 13 bases fit TRBD2. CDR1 and CDR2 from the germline V gene are SGHTA and FQGNSA. CDR3 length equals 20 residues. V dropped 0 bases and J dropped 4; count of bases not matched to a gene: 12. The CDR3 here is CASSLARGTSGIDLYNEQFF. The CDR3 DNA sequence: TGTGCCAGCAGCTTAGCTCGTGGGACTAGCGGGATCGATCTTTACAATGAGCAGTTCTTC.

The gene calls are TRBV9 and TRBJ1-3; weak D call: TRBD1 (5 bases). Germline V gene data show CDR1 as SGDLS and CDR2 as YYNGEE. CDR3 length: 16 amino acids. Trimming took 0 bases from V and 1 from J, leaving 11 bases between them. Written as DNA, the CDR3 is TGTGCCAGCAGCGTAGGCCACGGGGGGTCTGGAAACACCATATATTTT. Residues: CASSVGHGGSGNTIYF.

This clone appeared a few times. This chain joins TRBV11-1 and TRBJ2-1, with D possibly matching TRBD2 (5 bases). Germline assignment: CDR1 SGHAT and CDR2 FQDESV (reference sequence). The length of the CDR3 is 15 residues. V lost 1 base, J lost 4 bases, and 11 bases lay in between. CDR3 residues: CASSLGSSVYNEQFF. CDR3 nucleotide sequence: TGTGCCAGCAGCTTAGGAAGTAGCGTTTACAATGAGCAGTTCTTC.

J is TRBJ2-2 and V is TRBV7-7; D is ambiguous. Between the trimmed V and J ends, which lost 2 bases and 3 bases, there was a span of 19 bases. Per the germline V gene, CDR1 is SSHAT and CDR2 is FNYEAQ (reference sequence). The length of the CDR3 is 18 residues. As DNA, the CDR3 is TGTGCCAGCAGCTTAAGTCCCGCCGACCCTTTTTACACCGGGGAGCTGTTTTTT. The encoded protein is CASSLSPADPFYTGELFF.

The CDR3 sequence: CASSQEGSGRNKDTQYF. The CDR3 DNA reads as TGCGCCAGCAGCCAAGAGGGAAGCGGGAGAAATAAGGATACGCAGTATTTT. The chain carries TRBV4-1 and TRBJ2-3; 8 nucleotides match TRBD2. Trimming cost V 0 bases and J 6 bases; bases outside gene matches: 11. This CDR3 contains 17 residues. Germline assignment: CDR1 MGHRA and CDR2 YSYEKL.

V usage is TRBV6-2 or TRBV6-3 and J usage is TRBJ2-5, with D perhaps matching TRBD1 or TRBD2 (5 bases each). From germline, CDR1 is MNHEY and CDR2 SVGEGT. This CDR3 is built from 15 residues. Trimming left V 5 bases short and J 0 bases short, with 13 bases between. DNA for the CDR3: TGTGCCAGCAGTCCGGGACGGCGGTACCAAGAGACCCAGTACTTC. Translated, it gives CASSPGRRYQETQYF.

The rearrangement links TRBV19 to TRBJ2-2, with D possibly TRBD1 on 6 matching bases. V was pared by 6 bases and J by 4 bases, with 12 bases between. CDR1 and CDR2 (germline): LNHDA, SQIVND (reference sequence). The CDR3 runs 14 residues. In DNA, the CDR3 is TGTGCCAGTAGAACCACAGGGTCCACCGGGGAGCTGTTTTTT. The encoded protein is CASRTTGSTGELFF.